The 2 T cell receptor beta chains in this list originate from one sample, sequenced in a study of CD8 T cells in Susac syndrome (dated by TCRdb to about 2019). Library creation used the immunoSEQ multiplex PCR assay. RNA was extracted with the RNeasy kit and roughly 0.45 to 1 ug was reverse transcribed using random hexamers. TCRdb reprocessing: public reads trimmed at Q25 with fastp, clones called with MiXCR, in-frame beta chains kept. Each CDR3 protein gets just one entry, which takes the most common genes and DNA from the rows behind it. The sample data list 150,000 to 200,000 distinct CDR3 sequences, and approximately 95% of these were observed just once. Roughly 0.16% of the sample goes to the ten largest clones. The sample comprised CD8+ T cells from PBMCs. Receptor source: a human donor with multiple sclerosis.

This clonotype was found once. The CDR3 spells CASSSRARVYEQYF. The CDR3 DNA sequence: TGTGCCAGCAGTTCCCGGGCGAGGGTCTACGAGCAGTACTTC. The chain has TRBV28 and TRBJ2-7, with D possibly being TRBD2 (5 bases). The CDR3 contains 14 residues. V dropped 4 bases and J dropped 3 bases, with 13 bases sitting between them. Germline CDR1 MDHEN, CDR2 SYDVKM.

This clonotype was found once. This chain joins TRBV20-1 and TRBJ2-1; 11 nucleotides match TRBD2. This CDR3 spans 15 amino acids. CDR1 and CDR2 from the germline V gene are DFQATT and SNEGSKA (reference sequence). Trimming removed 4 bases from V and 3 bases from J; junction bases left unmatched: 5. The CDR3 bases are TGCAGTGCTATTCAAACTAGCGGGAGCTACAATGAGCAGTTCTTC. Translation gives CSAIQTSGSYNEQFF.